Here is one TCR beta chain with its context. Its antigen has not been determined. There are no base qualities to consult, and no much larger clone falls within one base. This sample was taken from a study of CD8+CD57+ T cells in acquired aplastic anemia (dated by TCRdb to 2016 to 2018). For the study in its entirety: DNA extracted from sorted CD4+ and CD8+ cells had a mean of approximately 3 ug, with a range of 0.2 to 27.4 ug. A CD8+CD57+ expansion meant a frequency higher than the mean frequency seen in healthy subjects. Results and caveats for the whole study, not just this receptor: CD8+ Simpson's diversity did not differ significantly between patients and healthy controls (P=0.060). Roughly 30 CD8+ CDR3 sequences were found to be shared between patients and controls, but these sequences appeared to be highly expressed in patients and within the immunodominant clones of the patients.

Genomic DNA served as template for TCR beta VDJ combination and CDR3 sequence profiling. An Illumina HiSeq 2000 was the platform used for TCR repertoire sequencing. The authors' pipeline ran thus. Repertoires were assessed using TRBV/TRBJ rearrangement plots, CDR3 size and DJ length profiles, and Simpson's diversity index. The immunodominant clone was defined as the most abundant DNA sequence in deep sequencing data. CDR3 amino acid sequences were checked for sharing between subjects and were compared against published repertoires and the VDJdb database. The public reads were quality trimmed at Q25 with fastp and then assembled into clones with MiXCR by TCRdb, keeping productive beta chains. CDR3 protein duplicates are merged, each entry listing the most common genes and DNA. These V and J calls originate from TCRdb's pipeline instead of the authors' own analysis. The sample contains about 190,000 distinct CDR3 sequences, 40% to 55% of them found a single time. Around a tenth of the sample lies in the top ten.

Including the terminal cysteine and phenylalanine, the CDR3 comprises 15 residues. The read is trimmed to its CDR3 DNA, 45 bases read in frame from base 1. Trimming takes 0 bases from V and 3 bases from J, and the germline ends sit 12 bases apart. CDR1 ENHRY and CDR2 SYGVKD were looked up in the germline V gene. The patients picked for sequencing were ones in whom flow cytometry had shown an expansion of CD8+CD57+ cells. Every patient had severe acquired aplastic anemia, diagnosed using the International Study of Aplastic Anemia and Agranulocytosis and Camitta criteria. At the time blood was sampled, none of the patients had received any therapy. The study deep-sequenced TCR repertoires of sorted CD4+ and CD8+ blood T cells from severe aplastic anemia patients and healthy subjects. In the USA, patient enrollment took place under clinicaltrials.gov protocols 00001620, 01623167, 00001397, 00071045, 00081523 and 00961064. Ficoll-Paque density gradient centrifugation was used to isolate peripheral blood mononuclear cells. Before DNA extraction, CD4+ and CD8+ T cells were sorted by FACS or by magnetic beads.

This receptor chain uses TRBV10-3 and TRBJ2-7, with no confidently assigned D gene. This TCR was sampled from a human donor with aplastic anemia. Sequenced input: sorted CD4+, CD8+, or CD8+CD57+ T cells (not recorded which) from PBMCs. The CDR3 region reads CAISESTRRSYEQYF. The bases are TGTGCCATCAGTGAGTCTACGCGCCGGAGCTACGAGCAGTACTTC.